One and the same sample provided the 9 T cell receptor beta chains below, sequenced in a study of CD8+CD57+ T cells in acquired aplastic anemia. Profiles of TCR beta VDJ and CDR3 were generated from a genomic DNA template. TCRdb re-called the reads through MiXCR, storing one row per CDR3 protein. The table has approximately 150,000 distinct CDR3 sequences, 60% to 80% seen once. For sequencing, patients were chosen who had shown expansion of CD8+CD57+ cells by flow cytometry. Sequencing input: sorted CD4+, CD8+, or CD8+CD57+ T cells (not recorded which) from PBMCs. Receptors originate from a human donor with aplastic anemia.

This clonotype was seen a few times. V and J are TRBV20-1 and TRBJ1-2, with D possibly being TRBD1 (5 bases). V was cut by 1 base and J by 7 bases, with 16 bases left in between. Germline V gene sequence: CDR1 DFQATT, CDR2 SNEGSKA (reference sequence). CDR3 size: 14 residues. DNA of the CDR3: TGCAGTGCTAGAGTTGGACTCGGGGCGGTTGGCTACACCTTC. Residues: CSARVGLGAVGYTF.

This clonotype was seen a handful of times. The V and J genes are TRBV2 and TRBJ1-2, with D possibly being TRBD1 (6 bases). V was pared by 4 bases and J by 0 bases, with 9 bases between. From germline, CDR1 is SNHLY and CDR2 FYNNEI. The CDR3 runs 14 residues. The CDR3 is CASSGQVSNYGYTF. Here the CDR3 DNA reads TGTGCCAGCAGTGGACAGGTCTCTAACTATGGCTACACCTTC.

A remark on this clonotype: Lacking the conserved final phenylalanine or tryptophan, this CDR3 likely reflects a read error. It is unclear where the CDR3 begins or ends on the DNA, so no DNA is shown, and the CDR3 is as TCRdb lists it. The chain is built from TRBV12-1 and TRBJ2-7; the table's D call, TRBD2, has no DNA check behind it. TRBV12-1 is marked as a pseudogene. The CDR3 adds up to 13 amino acids, both ends counted. CDR3 region: CASSFVGPREQYY.

V and J are TRBV20-1 and TRBJ1-6; D uncertain. CDR3 length equals 14 residues. Germline V CDR1 and CDR2: DFQATT, SNEGSKA (reference sequence). The ends were cut back, 3 bases at V and 1 base at J, with 7 bases in the middle. CDR3 sequence (DNA): TGCAGTGCTAGGGCTGCGTCCTATAATTCACCCCTCCACTTT. Amino acid sequence: CSARAASYNSPLHF.

This clonotype showed up just a few times. The V and J genes are TRBV7-8 and TRBJ2-7, with D hard to call. CDR1 is SGHVS, CDR2 FQNEAQ, per germline. This CDR3 region has 14 residues. The germline V and J ends were trimmed by 1 base and 3 bases, with 10 bases remaining between them. CDR3 sequence: CASSLVALGYEQYF. The CDR3 DNA is TGTGCCAGCAGCTTAGTTGCATTGGGCTACGAGCAGTACTTC.

This chain uses TRBV15 with TRBJ2-1; 9 bases fit TRBD2. The V gene's germline CDR1 is LNHNV and CDR2 YYDKDF (reference sequence). The V and J ends lost 0 bases and 4 bases, in that order; junction bases with no gene match: 7. This CDR3 has 17 amino acids. Written as DNA, the CDR3 is TGTGCCACCAGCAGAGATCTAGCAGCGGGGGGTTACAATGAGCAGTTCTTC. This encodes CATSRDLAAGGYNEQFF.

CDR3 nucleotides: TGCGCCAGCAGCCAAGAAGGGGGATATCAGCCCCAGTACTTC. Translation gives CASSQEGGYQPQYF. This chain joins TRBV4-3 and TRBJ2-5; D might be TRBD1 (6 bases). Germline values: CDR1 LGHNA, CDR2 YSLEER. V lost 0 bases and J 9 bases, leaving 14 bases between the germline ends. This CDR3 has 14 residues.

J is TRBJ1-1 and V is TRBV19, with TRBD1 matching 10 bases. The CDR3 has 16 residues. The germline V gene encodes CDR1 LNHDA and CDR2 SQIVND (reference sequence). V was pared by 6 bases and J by 4 bases, with 11 bases of the junction left unmatched. Here the CDR3 DNA reads TGTGCCAGTAGACCGTCCGGGACAGGGGTACTCACTGAAGCTTTCTTT. Translation gives CASRPSGTGVLTEAFF.

This sequence joins TRBV24-1 and TRBJ2-1; TRBD2 might be the D (5 bases). V was cut by 4 bases and J by 7 bases, with 16 bases left in between. The V gene's germline CDR1 is KGHDR and CDR2 SFDVKD. The CDR3 runs 15 residues. CDR3 region: CATSDPGLPGNEQFF. The CDR3 DNA is TGTGCCACCAGTGACCCAGGACTCCCGGGGAATGAGCAGTTCTTC.